This TCR beta chain was found in a study of tissue T cells after allogeneic stem cell transplantation. As for time point: mouse harvest day 7 after allogeneic transplant. Mouse grafts combined 10^7 T-cell-depleted bone marrow cells with 10^6 splenic CD5+ T cells. Mice had MHC-mismatched B6 into BALB/c GVHD, sampled day 7 or 14. Germline assignment: CDR1 NNHDY and CDR2 SYVADS. The CDR3 has 15 amino acids. Trimming stripped 1 base from V and 5 bases from J, with 12 bases between. By sample share, this clone is medium-sized (0.01 to 0.1%). Its antigen remains unknown. Gene names and germline match the mouse. The read is 1 residue too short to cover the CDR3 end, so that end is filled in from the germline J gene. Survey-depth TCRbeta CDR3 sequencing reported V/J genes and productive frequencies. Some clones are missing from TCRdb's copy, which holds only in-frame ones; the method was immunoSEQ multiplex PCR. This sample yields about 6,700 clones, of which roughly half are seen a single time; approximately 6.9% belongs to the top ten.

Broader study findings: Limitations included a small, clinically heterogeneous cohort and limited sampling depth. TCR repertoires tracked anatomic similarity, regardless of disease or transplant status.

The receptor's source is a female BALB/c mouse given C57BL/6 T cells with graft-versus-host disease after an allogeneic hematopoietic cell transplant. The chain is built from TRBV13-3 and TRBJ2-2; a weak D match, TRBD2 (7 bases). Input material: gut tissue. The CDR3 loop reads CASSDWGARTGQLYF. The part of the CDR3 DNA that was read is TGTGCCAGCAGTGATTGGGGGGCGCGGACCGGGCAGCTCTAC.